The clone carrying this T cell receptor (beta chain) occurred once. Its cognate antigen is unknown. The treatment is: roughly 10-day PBMC culture with coronavirus spike peptide pools or control peptides (ViraFEST assay). The data derive from a study of vaccination and CD4 T cells after COVID-19. Cultured CD4+ T-cell DNA underwent Oncomine TCR Beta short-read sequencing. From the PCR reads, TCRdb called clonotypes with MiXCR, one entry per CDR3 protein. This table holds roughly 7,000 distinct CDR3 sequences, 45% found once. The clonotype comes from a human donor who had recovered from COVID-19. Source material: CD4+ T cells from blood, cultured in vitro.

The CDR3: CASSSSSGGPTIYF. For the CDR3, the DNA is TGTGCCAGCAGCTCCTCCTCCGGGGGGCCCACCATATATTTT. The chain has TRBV11-2 and TRBJ1-3; TRBD1 is a possible D gene (6 bases). CDR3 size: 14 residues. Trimming cost V 4 bases and J 9 bases, with 16 bases left between them. The germline CDR1 and CDR2 sequences are SGHAT and FQNNGV.